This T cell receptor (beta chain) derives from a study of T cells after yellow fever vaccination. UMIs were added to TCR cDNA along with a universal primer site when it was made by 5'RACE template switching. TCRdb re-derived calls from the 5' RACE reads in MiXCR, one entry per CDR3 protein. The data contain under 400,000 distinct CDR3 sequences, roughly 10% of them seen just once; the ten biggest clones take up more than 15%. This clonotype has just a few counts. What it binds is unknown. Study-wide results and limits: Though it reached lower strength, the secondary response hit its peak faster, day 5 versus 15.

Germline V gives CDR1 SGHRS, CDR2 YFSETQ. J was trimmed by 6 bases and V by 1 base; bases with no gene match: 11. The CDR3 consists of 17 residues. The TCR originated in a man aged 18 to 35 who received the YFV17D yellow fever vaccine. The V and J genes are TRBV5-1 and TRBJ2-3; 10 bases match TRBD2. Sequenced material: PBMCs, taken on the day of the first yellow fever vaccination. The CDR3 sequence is CASSLMPSGGRSDTQYF. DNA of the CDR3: TGCGCCAGCAGCTTGATGCCTAGCGGGGGAAGGTCGGATACGCAGTATTTT. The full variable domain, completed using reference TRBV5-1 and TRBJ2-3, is KAGVTQTPRYLIKTRGQQVTLSCSPISGHRSVSWYQQTPGQGLQFLFEYFSETQRNKGNFPGRFSGRQFSNSRSEMNVSTLELGDSALYLCASSLMPSGGRSDTQYFGPGTRLTVL.